This is a list of T cell receptor beta chains from one sample in a study of blood T cell repertoires in COVID-19. Generated by immunoSEQ multiplex PCR, the TCRdb table keeps only in-frame clones and is missing some. The sample has 100,000 or so clones; approximately 86% are singletons. The sequenced sample consisted of peripheral blood. The receptors here all came from an older woman in a cohort sampled during active or convalescent COVID-19. Both conserved end residues are part of each CDR3. A D gene is named only where the DNA matches it firmly. Size values are once, few and many counts, or a class for expanded clones, and some rows have none.

clone_size j_call d_call v_call cdr3_nt cdr3_aa
- TRBJ2-1 - TRBV5-8 TGTGCCAGCAGCTTAAGGGGAGGAAACAATGAGCAGTTCTTC CASSLRGGNNEQFF
- TRBJ1-4 - TRBV3-1/TRBV3-2 TGTGCCAGCAGCCAAGTAGACACAACTAATGAAAAACTGTTTTTT CASSQVDTTNEKLFF
- TRBJ1-2 - TRBV20-1 TGCAGTGCGAAGGGAGGCTACGGCTACACCTTC CSAKGGYGYTF
- TRBJ2-2 - TRBV7-7 TGTGCTAGCAGCGACACAGGTCGACGGGACACCGGGGAGCTGTTTTTT CASSDTGRRDTGELFF
- TRBJ1-1 TRBD1 TRBV9 TGTGCCAGCAGCGTAGCCGGACAGGGTACTGAAGCTTTCTTT CASSVAGQGTEAFF
- TRBJ2-7 TRBD2 TRBV12-5 TGTGCTAGTGGTTTGAATAGCGGGAGGGCCTACGAGCAGTACTTC CASGLNSGRAYEQYF
- TRBJ2-2 - TRBV15 TGTGCCACCAGCAGAGATCAAACCGGGGAGCTGTTTTTT CATSRDQTGELFF
- TRBJ1-1 - TRBV5-1 TGCGCCAGCAGCTTGCAGGGAGGGAACACTGAAGCTTTCTTT CASSLQGGNTEAFF
- TRBJ1-1 TRBD1 TRBV5-1 TGCGCCAGCAGACAACAGGGGAGTACGGGAAACACTGAAGCTTTCTTT CASRQQGSTGNTEAFF
- TRBJ1-6 TRBD1 TRBV3-1/TRBV3-2 TGTGCCAGCAGCCACCCACCCGGGACAGGGGGCGCATCCTCACCCCTCCACTTT CASSHPPGTGGASSPLHF
- TRBJ1-2 - TRBV20-1 TGCAGTGCGGGGGGAGGCGGCTACACCTTC CSAGGGGYTF
- TRBJ1-2 - TRBV30 TGTGCCTGGAGTGTACCCCGGGAGGGTATGGGCTATGGCTACACCTTC CAWSVPREGMGYGYTF
- TRBJ1-4 TRBD1 TRBV19 TGTGCCAGTATCAAACAGGGGGCAGGAGAAAAACTGTTTTTT CASIKQGAGEKLFF
- TRBJ2-2 - TRBV12-3/TRBV12-4 TGTGCCAGCAGTTCCAGGACCGGGGAGCTGTTTTTT CASSSRTGELFF
- TRBJ2-5 TRBD2 TRBV6-5 TGTGCCAGCAGTTCCCCCCAGACTAGCGGAGAGACCCAGTACTTC CASSSPQTSGETQYF
- TRBJ2-3 TRBD2 TRBV6-5 TGTGCCAGCAGTTATAGTAGCGGGATAGATACGCAGTATTTT CASSYSSGIDTQYF
- TRBJ1-4 - TRBV3-1/TRBV3-2 TGTGCCAGCAGCCAAAGGCAGGGTGACGAAAAACTGTTTTTT CASSQRQGDEKLFF
- TRBJ2-1 - TRBV20-1 TGCAGTGCTAGTACTCTCGACTCCCCCAACTACAATGAGCAGTTCTTC CSASTLDSPNYNEQFF
- TRBJ1-1 TRBD1 TRBV18 TGTGCCAGCTCACCACGGAGACAGGGGCCTGAAGCTTTCTTT CASSPRRQGPEAFF
- TRBJ1-4 - TRBV3-1/TRBV3-2 TGTGCCAGCAGCCAAACAAACGGGGGTGAAAAACTGTTTTTT CASSQTNGGEKLFF
- TRBJ2-1 TRBD2 TRBV7-9 TGTGCCAGCAGTTCTAGCGGGGGGGCCGGTCATGAGCAGTTCTTC CASSSSGGAGHEQFF
- TRBJ2-3 TRBD1 TRBV5-1 TGCGCCAGCAGCCCGGGGACAGGCCGCACAGATACGCAGTATTTT CASSPGTGRTDTQYF
- TRBJ1-2 TRBD1 TRBV4-1 TGCGCCAGCAGCCTACCCTTCACAACAGGGGGCGCGGCGAGCTACACCTTC CASSLPFTTGGAASYTF
- TRBJ2-5 TRBD1 TRBV10-2 TGCGCCAGCACGCAAGGGGGCGCGGAGACCCAGTACTTC CASTQGGAETQYF
- TRBJ2-1 TRBD1 TRBV7-3 TGTGCCAGCAGCTATACAGGGGTCGAGCAGTTCTTC CASSYTGVEQFF
once TRBJ2-1 TRBD2 TRBV24-1 TGTGCCACCAGTGACGGGAGGGGTCTGAGCTCCTACAATGAGCAGTTCTTC CATSDGRGLSSYNEQFF